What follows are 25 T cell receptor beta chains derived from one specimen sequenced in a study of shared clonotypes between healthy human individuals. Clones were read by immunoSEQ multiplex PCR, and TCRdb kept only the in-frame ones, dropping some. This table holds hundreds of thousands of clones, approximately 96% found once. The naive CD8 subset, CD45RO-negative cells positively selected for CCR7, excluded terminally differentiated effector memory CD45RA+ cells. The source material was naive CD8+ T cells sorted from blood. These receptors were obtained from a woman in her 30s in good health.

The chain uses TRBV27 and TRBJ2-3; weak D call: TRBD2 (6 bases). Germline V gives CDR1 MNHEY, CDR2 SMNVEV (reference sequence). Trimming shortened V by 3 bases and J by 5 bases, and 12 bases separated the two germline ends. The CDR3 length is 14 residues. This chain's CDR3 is CASSFVGSGDTQYF. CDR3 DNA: TGTGCCAGCAGTTTCGTCGGGAGCGGAGATACGCAGTATTTT.

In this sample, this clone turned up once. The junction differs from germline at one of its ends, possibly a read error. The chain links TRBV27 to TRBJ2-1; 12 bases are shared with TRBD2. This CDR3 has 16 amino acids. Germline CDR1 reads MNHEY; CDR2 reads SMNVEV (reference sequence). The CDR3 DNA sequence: TGTGCCAGCAGTTCCATACTAGCGGGAGGACCCAATGCGCAGTTCTTC. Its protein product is CASSSILAGGPNAQFF.

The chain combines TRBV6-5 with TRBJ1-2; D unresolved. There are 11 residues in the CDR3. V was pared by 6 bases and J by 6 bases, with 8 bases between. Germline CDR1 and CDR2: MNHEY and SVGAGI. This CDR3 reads CASRHPDGYTF. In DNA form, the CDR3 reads TGTGCCAGCAGGCACCCGGATGGCTACACCTTC.

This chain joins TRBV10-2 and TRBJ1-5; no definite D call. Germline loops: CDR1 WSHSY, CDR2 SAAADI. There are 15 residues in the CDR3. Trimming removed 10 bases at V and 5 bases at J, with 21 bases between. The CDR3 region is CATTAGRDIDQPQHF. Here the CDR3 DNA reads TGCGCCACCACGGCCGGTCGGGATATCGATCAGCCCCAGCATTTT.

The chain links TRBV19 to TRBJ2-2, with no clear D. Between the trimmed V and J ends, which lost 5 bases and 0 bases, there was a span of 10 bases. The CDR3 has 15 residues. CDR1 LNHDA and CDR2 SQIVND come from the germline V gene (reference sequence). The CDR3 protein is CASSLGFTNTGELFF. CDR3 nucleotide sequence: TGTGCCAGTAGTCTAGGTTTCACGAACACCGGGGAGCTGTTTTTT.

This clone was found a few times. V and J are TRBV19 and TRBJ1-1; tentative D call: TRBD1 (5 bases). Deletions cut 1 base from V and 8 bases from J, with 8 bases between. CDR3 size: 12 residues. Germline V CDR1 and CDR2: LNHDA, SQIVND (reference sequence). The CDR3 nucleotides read TGTGCCAGTAGTATAGGAGCAGGGGAAGCTTTCTTT. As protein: CASSIGAGEAFF.

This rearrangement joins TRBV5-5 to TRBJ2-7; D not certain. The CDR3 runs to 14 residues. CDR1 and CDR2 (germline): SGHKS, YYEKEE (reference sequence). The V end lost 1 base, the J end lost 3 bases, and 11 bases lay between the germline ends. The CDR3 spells CASSLYPGHYEQYF. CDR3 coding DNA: TGTGCCAGCAGCTTGTATCCCGGGCACTACGAGCAGTACTTC. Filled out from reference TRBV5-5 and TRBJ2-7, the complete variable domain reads DAGVTQSPTHLIKTRGQQVTLRCSPISGHKSVSWYQQVLGQGPQFIFQYYEKEERGRGNFPDRFSARQFPNYSSELNVNALLLGDSALYLCASSLYPGHYEQYFGPGTRLTVT.

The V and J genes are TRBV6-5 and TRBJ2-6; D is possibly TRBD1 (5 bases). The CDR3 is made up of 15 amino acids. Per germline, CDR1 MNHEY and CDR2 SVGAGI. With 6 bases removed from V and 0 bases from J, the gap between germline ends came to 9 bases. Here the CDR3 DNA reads TGTGCCAGCAGGATACAGGTCTCTGGGGCCAACGTCCTGACTTTC. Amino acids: CASRIQVSGANVLTF.

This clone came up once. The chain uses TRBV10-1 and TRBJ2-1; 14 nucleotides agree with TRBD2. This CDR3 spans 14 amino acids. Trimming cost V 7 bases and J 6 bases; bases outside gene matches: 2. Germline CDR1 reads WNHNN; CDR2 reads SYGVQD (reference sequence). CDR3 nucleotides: TGCGCCAGCACCGGGACTAGCGGGGGCAATGAGCAGTTCTTC. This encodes CASTGTSGGNEQFF.

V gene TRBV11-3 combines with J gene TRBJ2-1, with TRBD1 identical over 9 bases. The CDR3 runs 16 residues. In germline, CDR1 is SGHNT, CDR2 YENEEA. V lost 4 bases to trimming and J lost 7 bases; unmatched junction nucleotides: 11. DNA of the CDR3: TGTGCCAGCAGCTCTTCCCCTGGGACAGGGTGGAATGAGCAGTTCTTC. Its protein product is CASSSSPGTGWNEQFF.

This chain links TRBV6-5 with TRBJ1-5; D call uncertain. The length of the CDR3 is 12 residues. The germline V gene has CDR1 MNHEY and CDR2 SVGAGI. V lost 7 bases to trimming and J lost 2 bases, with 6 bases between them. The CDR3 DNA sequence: TGTGCCAGCACGTGGGGCAATCAGCCCCAGCATTTT. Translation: CASTWGNQPQHF.

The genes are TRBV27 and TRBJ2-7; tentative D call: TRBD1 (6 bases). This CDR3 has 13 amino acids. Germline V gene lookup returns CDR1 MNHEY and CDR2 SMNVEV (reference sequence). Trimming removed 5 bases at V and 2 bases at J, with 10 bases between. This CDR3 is CASSNPGAYEQYF. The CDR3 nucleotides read TGTGCCAGCAGTAACCCAGGGGCCTACGAGCAGTACTTC.

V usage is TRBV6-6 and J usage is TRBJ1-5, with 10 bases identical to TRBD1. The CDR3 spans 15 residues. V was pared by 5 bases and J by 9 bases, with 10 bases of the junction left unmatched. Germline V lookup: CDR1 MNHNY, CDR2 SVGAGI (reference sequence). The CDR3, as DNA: TGTGCCAGCAGTGCCACTGGGACAGGGGTTTCGCCCCAGCATTTT. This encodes CASSATGTGVSPQHF.

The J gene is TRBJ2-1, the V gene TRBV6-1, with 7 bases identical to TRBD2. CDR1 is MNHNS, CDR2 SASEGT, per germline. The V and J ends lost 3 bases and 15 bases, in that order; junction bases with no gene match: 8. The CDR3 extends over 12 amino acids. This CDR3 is CASSDWRETPFF. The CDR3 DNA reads TGTGCCAGCAGTGATTGGCGGGAGACCCCGTTCTTC.

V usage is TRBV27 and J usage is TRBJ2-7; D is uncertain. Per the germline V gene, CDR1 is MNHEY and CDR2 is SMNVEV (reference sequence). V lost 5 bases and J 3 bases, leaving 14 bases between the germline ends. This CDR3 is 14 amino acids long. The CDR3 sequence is CASSKDGYVYEQYF. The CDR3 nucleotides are TGTGCCAGCAGTAAGGACGGTTATGTCTACGAGCAGTACTTC.

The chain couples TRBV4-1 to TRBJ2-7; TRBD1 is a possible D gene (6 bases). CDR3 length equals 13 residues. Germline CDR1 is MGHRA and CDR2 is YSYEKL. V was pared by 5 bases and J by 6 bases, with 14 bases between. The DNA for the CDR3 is TGCGCCAGCAGCGTAGACAGGATAAGCGAGCAGTACTTC. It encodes CASSVDRISEQYF.

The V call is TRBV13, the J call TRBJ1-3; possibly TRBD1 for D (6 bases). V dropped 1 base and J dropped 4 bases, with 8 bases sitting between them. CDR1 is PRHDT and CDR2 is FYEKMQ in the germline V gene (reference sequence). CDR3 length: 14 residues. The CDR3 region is CASSLVGQGNTIYF. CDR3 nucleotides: TGTGCCAGCAGCTTAGTCGGACAGGGAAACACCATATATTTT.

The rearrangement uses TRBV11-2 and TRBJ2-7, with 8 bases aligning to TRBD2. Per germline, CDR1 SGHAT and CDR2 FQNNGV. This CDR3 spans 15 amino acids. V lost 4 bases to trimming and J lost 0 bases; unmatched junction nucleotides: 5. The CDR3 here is CASSSFSGTSYEQYF. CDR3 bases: TGTGCCAGCAGCTCGTTTAGCGGGACCTCCTACGAGCAGTACTTC.

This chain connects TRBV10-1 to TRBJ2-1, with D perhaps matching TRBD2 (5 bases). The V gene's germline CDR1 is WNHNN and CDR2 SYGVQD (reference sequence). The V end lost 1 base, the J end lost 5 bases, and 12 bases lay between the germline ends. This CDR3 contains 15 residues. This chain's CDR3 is CASSEFSALNNEQFF. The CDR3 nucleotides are TGCGCCAGCAGTGAGTTTAGCGCGCTAAACAATGAGCAGTTCTTC.

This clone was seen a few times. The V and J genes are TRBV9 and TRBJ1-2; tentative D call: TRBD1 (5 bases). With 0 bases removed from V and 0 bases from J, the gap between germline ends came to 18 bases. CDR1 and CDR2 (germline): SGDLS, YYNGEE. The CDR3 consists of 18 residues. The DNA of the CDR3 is TGTGCCAGCAGCGTAGGAATTGGGGGTTTTTCTCCTAACTATGGCTACACCTTC. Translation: CASSVGIGGFSPNYGYTF. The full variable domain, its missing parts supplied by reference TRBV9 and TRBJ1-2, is DSGVTQTPKHLITATGQRVTLRCSPRSGDLSVYWYQQSLDQGLQFLIQYYNGEERAKGNILERFSAQQFPDLHSELNLSSLELGDSALYFCASSVGIGGFSPNYGYTFGSGTRLTVV.

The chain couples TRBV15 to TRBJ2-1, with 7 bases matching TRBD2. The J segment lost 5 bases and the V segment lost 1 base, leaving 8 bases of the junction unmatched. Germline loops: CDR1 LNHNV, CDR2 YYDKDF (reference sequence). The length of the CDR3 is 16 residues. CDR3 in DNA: TGTGCCACCAGCAGAGGGGGGGAGGGACTACACAATGAGCAGTTCTTC. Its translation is CATSRGGEGLHNEQFF.

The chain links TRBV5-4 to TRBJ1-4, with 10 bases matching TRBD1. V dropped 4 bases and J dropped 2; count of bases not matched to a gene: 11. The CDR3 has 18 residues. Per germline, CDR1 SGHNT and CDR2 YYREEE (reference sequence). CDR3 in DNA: TGTGCCAGCAGCCCGGGACAGGGGTTTTACGGTACTAATGAAAAACTGTTTTTT. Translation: CASSPGQGFYGTNEKLFF.

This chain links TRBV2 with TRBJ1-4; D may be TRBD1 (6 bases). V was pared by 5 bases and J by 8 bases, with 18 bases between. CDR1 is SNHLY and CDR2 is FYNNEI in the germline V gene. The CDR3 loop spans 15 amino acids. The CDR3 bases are TGTGCCAGCAGTATAACTCGGGACACCGTGGAAAAACTGTTTTTT. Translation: CASSITRDTVEKLFF.

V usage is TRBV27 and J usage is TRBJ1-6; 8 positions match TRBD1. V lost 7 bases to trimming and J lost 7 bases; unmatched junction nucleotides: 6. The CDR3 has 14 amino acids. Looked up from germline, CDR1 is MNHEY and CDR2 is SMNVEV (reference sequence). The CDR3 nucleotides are TGTGCCAGCACCTCGACAGGGGCCAATTCACCCCTCCACTTT. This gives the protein CASTSTGANSPLHF.

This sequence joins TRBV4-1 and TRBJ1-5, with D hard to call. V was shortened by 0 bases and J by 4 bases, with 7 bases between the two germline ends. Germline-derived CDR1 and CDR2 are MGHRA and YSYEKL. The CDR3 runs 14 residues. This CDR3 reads CASSQDTENQPQHF. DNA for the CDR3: TGCGCCAGCAGCCAAGATACCGAAAATCAGCCCCAGCATTTT.